This TCR beta chain is from a study of a mutant IDH1 vaccine in newly diagnosed glioma. Overall study: Of the patients given treatment, approximately 60% were male and about 38% were female, and a mean age of approximately 37 years was recorded. Every participant had undergone radiotherapy, temozolomide, or both before, and most underwent both.

Sequencing used immunoSEQ multiplex PCR; TCRdb keeps in-frame clones, though not all of them. The sample includes around 50,000 clones, 86% of them seen just once. Time point denoted: baseline, week 1 (first vaccination visit). Treatment indicated: pre-vaccination baseline after standard-of-care therapy. The donors had new WHO grade 3 or 4 astrocytomas; these were IDH1-mutant and ATRX-lost. Sequencing used PBMCs, obtained from a glioma patient treated with radiotherapy, temozolomide or both. This TCR was sampled from a middle-aged man with glioma.

CDR3 region: CASRLSGTDGQYF. The CDR3 bases are TGTGCCAGCCGCTTATCCGGGACAGATGGGCAGTACTTC. The chain employs TRBV6-1 and TRBJ2-5; 7 bases are shared with TRBD1. Trimming took 8 bases from V and 11 from J; bases not matched to a gene: 14. This CDR3 comprises 13 residues. CDR1 and CDR2 from the germline V gene are MNHNS and SASEGT.